This is a list of T cell receptor beta chains from one sample in a study of blood T cell repertoires in COVID-19. Sequencing was performed with immunoSEQ multiplex PCR; in TCRdb, only in-frame clones are kept and a portion is missing. The sample shows about 250,000 clones, about four fifths of them seen only once. The source material was PBMCs or T cells enriched from blood (not recorded which). These receptors were collected from a middle-aged man who had been exposed to COVID-19. The CDR3 runs from the conserved cysteine through the conserved F or W. The order of the fields is CDR3 protein, CDR3 DNA, clone size, J gene, D gene, V gene, CDR3 length. D genes are given only for firm matches. Only some rows state a clone size, as once, few, many or a class for expanded clones.

CDR3 protein: CAWSPGWTSKKQYF; CDR3 DNA: TGTGCCTGGAGTCCCGGTTGGACTAGTAAGAAGCAGTACTTC; clone size: -; J gene: TRBJ2-7; D gene: TRBD2; V gene: TRBV30; CDR3 length: 14
CDR3 protein: CASRWDRANGYTF; CDR3 DNA: TGCGCCAGCAGGTGGGACAGGGCAAACGGCTACACCTTC; clone size: few; J gene: TRBJ1-2; D gene: TRBD1; V gene: TRBV5-1; CDR3 length: 13
CDR3 protein: CASRTGSTGELFF; CDR3 DNA: TGTGCCAGTAGGACAGGGTCCACCGGGGAGCTGTTTTTT; clone size: -; J gene: TRBJ2-2; D gene: TRBD1; V gene: TRBV19; CDR3 length: 13
CDR3 protein: CAWSPPNYGYTF; CDR3 DNA: TGTGCCTGGAGTCCCCCGAACTATGGCTACACCTTC; clone size: few; J gene: TRBJ1-2; D gene: -; V gene: TRBV30; CDR3 length: 12
CDR3 protein: CASSGSDPGELFF; CDR3 DNA: TGTGCCAGCAGCGGGAGTGATCCCGGGGAGCTGTTTTTT; clone size: -; J gene: TRBJ2-2; D gene: -; V gene: TRBV7-9; CDR3 length: 13
CDR3 protein: CASSLEETQYF; CDR3 DNA: TGTGCCAGCAGCCTCGAAGAGACCCAGTACTTC; clone size: -; J gene: TRBJ2-5; D gene: -; V gene: TRBV5-8; CDR3 length: 11
CDR3 protein: CASGYPGTSYTRGIYNEQFF; CDR3 DNA: TGTGCTAGTGGTTATCCCGGGACTAGCTATACGCGGGGTATTTACAATGAGCAGTTCTTC; clone size: -; J gene: TRBJ2-1; D gene: TRBD2; V gene: TRBV12-5; CDR3 length: 20
CDR3 protein: CASSKAFGLPGNTIYF; CDR3 DNA: TGTGCCAGCAGCAAAGCTTTCGGACTCCCCGGAAACACCATATATTTT; clone size: -; J gene: TRBJ1-3; D gene: -; V gene: TRBV21-1; CDR3 length: 16
CDR3 protein: CATSRPGLASNEQFF; CDR3 DNA: TGTGCCACCAGCAGACCGGGACTAGCCAGCAATGAGCAGTTCTTC; clone size: -; J gene: TRBJ2-1; D gene: TRBD2; V gene: TRBV15; CDR3 length: 15
CDR3 protein: CASSEGRAGAPQGYF; CDR3 DNA: TGTGCCAGCAGTGAAGGGCGAGCGGGCGCGCCCCAAGGTTACTTC; clone size: once; J gene: TRBJ2-5; D gene: -; V gene: TRBV28; CDR3 length: 15
CDR3 protein: CASSYGTGGQPQHF; CDR3 DNA: TGTGCCAGCAGTTATGGGACAGGGGGTCAGCCCCAGCATTTT; clone size: -; J gene: TRBJ1-5; D gene: TRBD1; V gene: TRBV6-5; CDR3 length: 14
CDR3 protein: CASSQRDLPLYEQYF; CDR3 DNA: TGTGCCAGCAGCCAGCGGGACCTCCCCTTATACGAGCAGTACTTC; clone size: once; J gene: TRBJ2-7; D gene: TRBD2; V gene: TRBV11-2; CDR3 length: 15
CDR3 protein: CASTQGGAGAETQYF; CDR3 DNA: TGTGCCAGCACCCAGGGGGGAGCGGGAGCGGAGACCCAGTACTTC; clone size: medium-sized; J gene: TRBJ2-5; D gene: -; V gene: TRBV4-2; CDR3 length: 15
CDR3 protein: CACKGRVNTEAFF; CDR3 DNA: TGTGCATGCAAAGGGCGGGTGAACACTGAAGCTTTCTTT; clone size: -; J gene: TRBJ1-1; D gene: -; V gene: TRBV30; CDR3 length: 13
CDR3 protein: CASSLSQQGFPDTQYF; CDR3 DNA: TGCGCCAGCAGCTTAAGTCAGCAGGGCTTCCCAGATACGCAGTATTTT; clone size: -; J gene: TRBJ2-3; D gene: -; V gene: TRBV5-1; CDR3 length: 16
CDR3 protein: CASSGGDSPLHF; CDR3 DNA: TGTGCCAGCAGCGGGGGGGATTCACCCCTCCACTTT; clone size: -; J gene: TRBJ1-6; D gene: -; V gene: TRBV9; CDR3 length: 12
CDR3 protein: CASSQDRWWDSTNEKLFF; CDR3 DNA: TGTGCCAGCAGCCAAGACAGGTGGTGGGACTCAACTAATGAAAAACTGTTTTTT; clone size: -; J gene: TRBJ1-4; D gene: -; V gene: TRBV14; CDR3 length: 18
CDR3 protein: CASSPPGYEQYF; CDR3 DNA: TGTGCCAGCAGCCCCCCCGGGTACGAGCAGTACTTC; clone size: -; J gene: TRBJ2-7; D gene: -; V gene: TRBV11-2; CDR3 length: 12
CDR3 protein: CAWSGQGWTSADGTDTQYF; CDR3 DNA: TGTGCCTGGAGTGGACAGGGTTGGACTAGCGCCGATGGCACAGATACGCAGTATTTT; clone size: -; J gene: TRBJ2-3; D gene: TRBD2; V gene: TRBV30; CDR3 length: 19
CDR3 protein: CASSFSGQGNQPQHF; CDR3 DNA: TGCGCCAGCAGCTTTTCCGGACAGGGCAATCAGCCCCAGCATTTT; clone size: once; J gene: TRBJ1-5; D gene: TRBD1; V gene: TRBV5-1; CDR3 length: 15
CDR3 protein: CASSEREGRNEQYF; CDR3 DNA: TGTGCCAGCAGTGAGCGGGAGGGACGGAACGAGCAGTACTTC; clone size: -; J gene: TRBJ2-7; D gene: TRBD2; V gene: TRBV2; CDR3 length: 14
CDR3 protein: CASSGSTGTEQFF; CDR3 DNA: TGTGCCAGTAGTGGATCGACAGGGACTGAGCAGTTCTTC; clone size: -; J gene: TRBJ2-1; D gene: TRBD1; V gene: TRBV19; CDR3 length: 13
CDR3 protein: CASSQAAGLNTGELFF; CDR3 DNA: TGTGCCAGCAGCCAAGCGGCGGGACTTAACACCGGGGAGCTGTTTTTT; clone size: -; J gene: TRBJ2-2; D gene: -; V gene: TRBV3-1/TRBV3-2; CDR3 length: 16
CDR3 protein: CASSLGGAMNYGYTF; CDR3 DNA: TGTGCCAGCAGCTTAGGCGGAGCAATGAACTATGGCTACACCTTC; clone size: -; J gene: TRBJ1-2; D gene: -; V gene: TRBV7-2; CDR3 length: 15
CDR3 protein: CATKSAGGNSPLHF; CDR3 DNA: TGTGCCACCAAGAGTGCGGGGGGTAATTCACCCCTCCACTTT; clone size: few; J gene: TRBJ1-6; D gene: -; V gene: TRBV19; CDR3 length: 14
CDR3 protein: CASSFRTSGRAARPYYEQYF; CDR3 DNA: TGTGCCAGCAGCTTCAGGACTAGCGGGAGGGCCGCGAGGCCTTACTACGAGCAGTACTTC; clone size: -; J gene: TRBJ2-7; D gene: TRBD2; V gene: TRBV5-4; CDR3 length: 20
CDR3 protein: CAWEPGEGKLFF; CDR3 DNA: TGTGCCTGGGAACCAGGGGAAGGAAAACTGTTTTTT; clone size: -; J gene: TRBJ1-4; D gene: -; V gene: TRBV30; CDR3 length: 12
CDR3 protein: CASQSIVGVPDEQFF; CDR3 DNA: TGTGCCAGCCAAAGTATCGTTGGAGTACCAGATGAGCAGTTCTTC; clone size: -; J gene: TRBJ2-1; D gene: -; V gene: TRBV19; CDR3 length: 15
CDR3 protein: CASSTGTGHLPQHF; CDR3 DNA: TGTGCCAGCAGCACCGGGACAGGACATTTGCCCCAGCATTTT; clone size: -; J gene: TRBJ1-5; D gene: TRBD1; V gene: TRBV7-3; CDR3 length: 14
CDR3 protein: CASSPLGAGELFF; CDR3 DNA: TGTGCCAGCTCACCTTTAGGGGCCGGGGAGCTGTTTTTT; clone size: -; J gene: TRBJ2-2; D gene: -; V gene: TRBV18; CDR3 length: 13
CDR3 protein: CASMSLAAYNEQFF; CDR3 DNA: TGTGCCAGCATGAGTCTAGCGGCATACAATGAGCAGTTCTTC; clone size: -; J gene: TRBJ2-1; D gene: TRBD2; V gene: TRBV27; CDR3 length: 14
CDR3 protein: CASSAPPTGVYTEAFF; CDR3 DNA: TGTGCCAGCAGTGCGCCCCCGACAGGGGTGTACACTGAAGCTTTCTTT; clone size: -; J gene: TRBJ1-1; D gene: TRBD1; V gene: TRBV2; CDR3 length: 16
CDR3 protein: CASSPLAGGSYEQYF; CDR3 DNA: TGTGCCAGCAGCCCCCTAGCGGGAGGTTCCTACGAGCAGTACTTC; clone size: -; J gene: TRBJ2-7; D gene: TRBD2; V gene: TRBV7-8; CDR3 length: 15
CDR3 protein: CATSWSGSVTDTQYF; CDR3 DNA: TGTGCCACCAGTTGGAGCGGGAGTGTCACAGATACGCAGTATTTT; clone size: -; J gene: TRBJ2-3; D gene: TRBD2; V gene: TRBV24-1; CDR3 length: 15
CDR3 protein: CSVAGTIISDTQYF; CDR3 DNA: TGCAGCGTTGCCGGGACTATAATTTCGGATACGCAGTATTTT; clone size: -; J gene: TRBJ2-3; D gene: TRBD2; V gene: TRBV29-1; CDR3 length: 14
CDR3 protein: CASTPPGQGETQYF; CDR3 DNA: TGTGCCAGCACCCCCCCCGGACAAGGAGAGACCCAGTACTTC; clone size: -; J gene: TRBJ2-5; D gene: -; V gene: TRBV6-5; CDR3 length: 14
CDR3 protein: CASTHHGSGSTTQYF; CDR3 DNA: TGTGCCAGCACCCATCATGGTAGCGGGTCAACTACGCAGTATTTT; clone size: -; J gene: TRBJ2-3; D gene: TRBD2; V gene: TRBV6-7; CDR3 length: 15
CDR3 protein: CASSLNRGQYGYTF; CDR3 DNA: TGTGCCAGCAGCTTGAACAGGGGACAGTATGGCTACACCTTC; clone size: -; J gene: TRBJ1-2; D gene: TRBD1; V gene: TRBV7-8; CDR3 length: 14
CDR3 protein: CASSQGGMGSGNTIYF; CDR3 DNA: TGCGCCAGCAGCCAAGGAGGGATGGGCTCTGGAAACACCATATATTTT; clone size: few; J gene: TRBJ1-3; D gene: -; V gene: TRBV4-1; CDR3 length: 16
CDR3 protein: CASSRTGLEKLFF; CDR3 DNA: TGTGCCAGTAGTAGGACAGGTCTGGAAAAACTGTTTTTT; clone size: -; J gene: TRBJ1-4; D gene: TRBD1; V gene: TRBV19; CDR3 length: 13
CDR3 protein: CASSIRGLSEQFF; CDR3 DNA: TGTGCCAGTAGTATCAGGGGGCTGAGTGAGCAGTTCTTC; clone size: once; J gene: TRBJ2-1; D gene: TRBD1; V gene: TRBV19; CDR3 length: 13
CDR3 protein: CSASTVEAFF; CDR3 DNA: TGCAGCGCGTCAACGGTTGAAGCTTTCTTT; clone size: -; J gene: TRBJ1-1; D gene: -; V gene: TRBV29-1; CDR3 length: 10
CDR3 protein: CATGGERSEQYF; CDR3 DNA: TGTGCCACGGGGGGGGAACGGTCCGAGCAGTACTTC; clone size: once; J gene: TRBJ2-7; D gene: TRBD2; V gene: TRBV10-3; CDR3 length: 12
CDR3 protein: CASSQDRGQNYGYTF; CDR3 DNA: TGTGCCAGCAGCCAAGATCGGGGACAGAACTATGGCTACACCTTC; clone size: -; J gene: TRBJ1-2; D gene: TRBD1; V gene: TRBV3-1/TRBV3-2; CDR3 length: 15
CDR3 protein: CAWSQGGNGNTIYF; CDR3 DNA: TGTGCCTGGAGTCAGGGGGGCAACGGAAACACCATATATTTT; clone size: -; J gene: TRBJ1-3; D gene: TRBD1; V gene: TRBV30; CDR3 length: 14
CDR3 protein: CASSQATSGSIYEQYF; CDR3 DNA: TGTGCCAGCAGCCAGGCCACTAGCGGGAGTATTTACGAGCAGTACTTC; clone size: many; J gene: TRBJ2-7; D gene: TRBD2; V gene: TRBV28; CDR3 length: 16
CDR3 protein: CASSSGQGIRAHTIYF; CDR3 DNA: TGTGCCAGCAGCTCGGGACAGGGGATTCGAGCGCACACCATATATTTT; clone size: -; J gene: TRBJ1-3; D gene: TRBD1; V gene: TRBV11-2; CDR3 length: 16
CDR3 protein: CASSWDRAYLNTEAFF; CDR3 DNA: TGTGCCAGCAGCTGGGACAGGGCCTATCTGAACACTGAAGCTTTCTTT; clone size: once; J gene: TRBJ1-1; D gene: TRBD1; V gene: TRBV3-1/TRBV3-2; CDR3 length: 16
CDR3 protein: CASSRYGGTGNNSPLHF; CDR3 DNA: TGTGCCAGCAGTCGGTACGGCGGGACAGGGAATAATTCACCCCTCCACTTT; clone size: -; J gene: TRBJ1-6; D gene: TRBD1; V gene: TRBV6-2/TRBV6-3; CDR3 length: 17
CDR3 protein: CACSSPGGFGETQYF; CDR3 DNA: TGTGCCTGCTCCTCCCCCGGAGGCTTCGGAGAGACCCAGTACTTC; clone size: -; J gene: TRBJ2-5; D gene: -; V gene: TRBV30; CDR3 length: 15
CDR3 protein: CASSIAGEPANYGYTF; CDR3 DNA: TGTGCCAGTAGTATTGCCGGGGAACCAGCTAACTATGGCTACACCTTC; clone size: once; J gene: TRBJ1-2; D gene: -; V gene: TRBV19; CDR3 length: 16
CDR3 protein: CASSSYRVEEQYF; CDR3 DNA: TGTGCCAGCAGTTCCTACAGGGTCGAAGAGCAGTACTTC; clone size: -; J gene: TRBJ2-7; D gene: -; V gene: TRBV6-5; CDR3 length: 13
CDR3 protein: CASSIDLAGEETQYF; CDR3 DNA: TGTGCCAGTAGTATAGATCTAGCGGGAGAAGAGACCCAGTACTTC; clone size: -; J gene: TRBJ2-5; D gene: TRBD2; V gene: TRBV19; CDR3 length: 15
CDR3 protein: CASSPGGTVRDTQYF; CDR3 DNA: TGTGCCAGCTCACCAGGTGGCACAGTCCGGGATACGCAGTATTTT; clone size: -; J gene: TRBJ2-3; D gene: -; V gene: TRBV18; CDR3 length: 15
CDR3 protein: CASSYHQDGYTF; CDR3 DNA: TGCGCCAGCAGCTACCACCAGGATGGCTACACCTTC; clone size: -; J gene: TRBJ1-2; D gene: -; V gene: TRBV5-1; CDR3 length: 12
CDR3 protein: CASTVTDTQYF; CDR3 DNA: TGTGCCAGCACCGTAACAGATACGCAGTATTTT; clone size: -; J gene: TRBJ2-3; D gene: -; V gene: TRBV28; CDR3 length: 11
CDR3 protein: CASSGLQGTSYEQYF; CDR3 DNA: TGTGCCAGCAGCGGCCTCCAGGGGACCTCCTACGAGCAGTACTTC; clone size: -; J gene: TRBJ2-7; D gene: -; V gene: TRBV9; CDR3 length: 15